This record concerns one T cell receptor beta chain sequence. Antigen unknown. This sample is part of a study of post-analysis software for immune sequencing data. Across the study: Relapsing-remitting, secondary progressive and progressive-relapsing forms made up the multiple sclerosis disease courses.

TCR beta cDNA libraries included unique molecular identifiers. Roughly 510,000 cDNA molecules were recovered from an input of about 0.95 to 11 million T cells. TCRdb reprocessed the PCR reads via MiXCR and lists one record per CDR3 protein. The sample has some 800,000 distinct CDR3 sequences; under 60% are singletons. Study conclusions and caveats: F measure clustering grouped samples strongly by preparation batch. Significantly decreased normalized Chao1 diversity was recorded for multiple sclerosis patients relative to controls. Patients carried 5 or 6 TRBV segments more frequently than controls did, and TRBV5-6, TRBV5-1 and TRBV20-1 were among them.

The germline V gene has CDR1 LGHDT and CDR2 YNNKEL (reference sequence). The CDR3 is 15 residues long. V dropped 2 bases and J dropped 1 base, with 9 bases sitting between them. The genes are TRBV3-1 and TRBJ1-5; no definite D call. Sequencing used blood. This clonotype originated in a girl aged 5-17 years with multiple sclerosis. The CDR3 sequence is CASSQFMGSNQPQHF. The CDR3 bases are TGTGCCAGCAGCCAATTCATGGGAAGCAATCAGCCCCAGCATTTT.